The subject of this entry is one T cell receptor (beta chain). The sample originates from a study of blood T cell repertoires in COVID-19. The overall study: In each case, the material was cDNA or gDNA derived from T cells, B-cell-depleted T cells, or PBMCs.

In the original processing: How many nucleated cells were present was estimated from reference gene primer amplification. Using immunoSEQ multiplex PCR, the repertoire was profiled, and TCRdb retains in-frame clones only, with some absent. From that table come the V and J calls and clone size; the DNA was used to work out D and trimming. Of 110,000 to 150,000 clones detected, approximately 86% appear once; the ten largest clones hold 1.5% to 1.9%. The CDR3 runs 13 residues. Germline V CDR1 and CDR2: KGHDR, SFDVKD. The V end was cut by 7 bases, the J end by 2 bases, with 9 bases between. The rearrangement links TRBV24-1 to TRBJ2-3; TRBD2 is a possible D gene (6 bases). Material: peripheral blood. The clonotype originates from a woman aged 60-70 years with acute or convalescent COVID-19. Here the CDR3 reads CATREGFTDTQYF. CDR3 coding DNA: TGTGCCACCAGGGAGGGTTTCACAGATACGCAGTATTTT.